One and the same sample provided the 15 T cell receptor beta chains below, sequenced in a study of molecular identifiers for immune sequencing clone quantification. TCRdb reprocessed the PCR reads via MiXCR and lists one record per CDR3 protein. In the table there are about half a million distinct CDR3 sequences, about a quarter of which are singletons. The sample was naive CD8+ T cells from blood, with Jurkat cell RNA spiked in. Specified subset: FACS-sorted CD8+CD4-CCR7+CD45RA+ naive T cells. The receptors come from a human donor in good health. Some libraries in this study had Jurkat cell RNA spiked in.

This clonotype showed up many times. The chain has TRBV4-1 and TRBJ1-1; D gene uncertain. Germline V gene data show CDR1 as MGHRA and CDR2 as YSYEKL. Trimming removed 3 bases from V and 2 bases from J, with 13 bases in between. The CDR3 is 15 amino acids. CDR3 sequence: CASSHESGINTEAFF. The CDR3 DNA reads as TGCGCCAGCAGCCATGAAAGCGGGATTAACACTGAAGCTTTCTTT.

The chain couples TRBV2 to TRBJ1-1, with a tentative D call TRBD1 (5 bases). The CDR3 runs to 15 residues. V gave up 8 bases and J gave up 1 base, with 17 bases separating them. Germline loops: CDR1 SNHLY, CDR2 FYNNEI. CDR3 sequence: CASGGQSVTNTEAFF. The CDR3 region has the DNA TGTGCCAGCGGGGGTCAGTCGGTCACGAACACTGAAGCTTTCTTT. Supplemented by reference TRBV2 and TRBJ1-1, the full variable domain reads EPEVTQTPSHQVTQMGQEVILRCVPISNHLYFYWYRQILGQKVEFLVSFYNNEISEKSEIFDDQFSVERPDGSNFTLKIRSTKLEDSAMYFCASGGQSVTNTEAFFGQGTRLTVV.

This sequence joins TRBV27 and TRBJ2-2; 8 nucleotides line up with TRBD1. V was clipped by 2 bases and J by 3 bases; unmatched bases: 8. Looked up from germline, CDR1 is MNHEY and CDR2 is SMNVEV (reference sequence). The CDR3 spans 17 residues. CDR3 DNA: TGTGCCAGCAGTTTAGGACAGGGAGGAGGAGACACCGGGGAGCTGTTTTTT. It specifies CASSLGQGGGDTGELFF.

This clonotype turned up a few times. V and J are TRBV25-1 and TRBJ2-5; D may be TRBD2 (6 bases). Between the trimmed V and J ends, which lost 0 bases and 5 bases, there was a span of 7 bases. In germline, CDR1 is MGHDK, CDR2 SYGVNS. The CDR3 covers 13 residues. CDR3: CASSEYGGETQYF. For the CDR3, the DNA is TGTGCCAGCAGTGAATATGGGGGGGAGACCCAGTACTTC. The complete variable domain, with remaining parts taken from reference TRBV25-1 and TRBJ2-5, reads EADIYQTPRYLVIGTGKKITLECSQTMGHDKMYWYQQDPGMELHLIHYSYGVNSTEKGDLSSESTVSRIRTEHFPLTLESARPSHTSQYLCASSEYGGETQYFGPGTRLLVL.

This clonotype was detected ten times or more. In DNA, the CDR3 is TGTGCCAGCAGCTTCGACCCGAGCTCCTACGAGCAGTACTTC. This encodes CASSFDPSSYEQYF. The chain has TRBV7-2 and TRBJ2-7; D is ambiguous. Germline V lookup: CDR1 SGHTA, CDR2 FQGNSA. V was cut by 3 bases and J by 0 bases, with 9 bases left in between. This CDR3 has 14 residues.

This clonotype has more than one count but fewer than ten. V is TRBV14 and J is TRBJ2-1, with D perhaps TRBD1 (5 bases). Germline V lookup: CDR1 SGHDN, CDR2 FVKESK. The CDR3 runs 16 residues. The V gene lost 1 base and the J gene lost 3 bases, with 13 bases spanning the gap. CDR3 in amino acids: CASSQVGETYYNEQFF. CDR3 DNA: TGTGCCAGCAGCCAAGTAGGGGAAACCTACTACAATGAGCAGTTCTTC. The entire variable domain, with the rest obtained from reference TRBV14 and TRBJ2-1, is as follows: EAGVTQFPSHSVIEKGQTVTLRCDPISGHDNLYWYRRVMGKEIKFLLHFVKESKQDESGMPNNRFLAERTGGTYSTLKVQPAELEDSGVYFCASSQVGETYYNEQFFGPGTRLTVL.

This clonotype showed up many times. The rearrangement joins TRBV7-2 to TRBJ2-7; D is unclear. The CDR3 covers 11 residues. V lost 6 bases to trimming and J lost 6 bases, with 9 bases between them. Germline lookup yields CDR1 SGHTA and CDR2 FQGNSA. CDR3 in DNA: TGTGCCAGCAGTCCTCTCTTCGAGCAGTACTTC. It yields the protein CASSPLFEQYF.

Notes on this clonotype: One base away lies a much larger clone, so this may be a sequencing read error. This chain connects TRBV12-5 to TRBJ2-3; D is unresolved. The CDR3 is made up of 16 amino acids. Germline V lookup: CDR1 LGHNT, CDR2 FRNRAP. Written as DNA, the CDR3 is TGTGCTAGTAGTTTGGTAATACAGACTAGCACAGATACGCAGTATTTT. The encoded protein is CASSLVIQTSTDTQYF.

This clonotype came up many times. The gene calls are TRBV6-5 and TRBJ1-1; TRBD1 is a possible D gene (6 bases). This CDR3 is 14 amino acids long. Germline CDR1 and CDR2: MNHEY and SVGAGI. Trimming pared 0 bases from V and 6 bases from J, leaving 11 bases between. CDR3 sequence (DNA): TGTGCCAGCAGTTACTCGTTAGAGGGGGCTGAAGCTTTCTTT. The encoded protein is CASSYSLEGAEAFF.

Turning to this clonotype: Possible read error: a much larger clone is one base away. The conserved closing phenylalanine or tryptophan is absent in this CDR3, likely reflecting a read error. The chain couples TRBV5-1 to TRBJ2-7, with D tentatively TRBD2 (5 bases). The V end lost 1 base, the J end lost 3 bases, and 20 bases lay between the germline ends. The CDR3 has 17 amino acids. CDR1 and CDR2 (germline): SGHRS, YFSETQ. The CDR3 reads CASSLPAAQAGDYEQYL. For the CDR3, the DNA is TGCGCCAGCAGCTTGCCGGCAGCTCAGGCCGGGGACTACGAGCAGTACCTC.

This clonotype appeared many times. The rearrangement joins TRBV12-5 to TRBJ2-3; 7 bases agree with TRBD2. The CDR3 is 15 amino acids. Germline CDR1 reads LGHNT; CDR2 reads FRNRAP. J gave up 1 base and V 6 bases, and 7 bases lay outside the gene matches. CDR3 amino acids: CASGPGLGGTDTQYF. CDR3 DNA: TGTGCTAGTGGCCCAGGACTAGGGGGCACAGATACGCAGTATTTT. Drawing the rest from reference TRBV12-5 and TRBJ2-3, the complete variable domain is DARVTQTPRHKVTEMGQEVTMRCQPILGHNTVFWYRQTMMQGLELLAYFRNRAPLDDSGMPKDRFSAEMPDATLATLKIQPSEPRDSAVYFCASGPGLGGTDTQYFGPGTRLTVL.

To note about this clonotype: A read error may explain this, as a much larger clone is one base away. The V gene is TRBV20-1, the J gene TRBJ2-7; unclear D gene. The germline V gene encodes CDR1 DFQATT and CDR2 SNEGSKA (reference sequence). The CDR3 consists of 15 residues. CDR3 DNA sequence: TGCAGTGCCGATCCCGGCAGCGCAGACTCCTACGAGCCGTACTTC. This sequence encodes CSADPGSADSYEPYF.

This clonotype has just a few counts. The chain has TRBV6-5 and TRBJ2-7; D may match TRBD1 or TRBD2 (5 bases each). The CDR3 is 13 amino acids. Germline lookup yields CDR1 MNHEY and CDR2 SVGAGI. Between the trimmed V and J ends, which lost 8 bases and 0 bases, there was a span of 11 bases. CDR3 in amino acids: CASWDRFSYEQYF. The CDR3 DNA sequence: TGTGCCAGCTGGGACCGCTTCTCCTACGAGCAGTACTTC.

The chain joins TRBV28 to TRBJ2-4; the D gene is possibly TRBD1 (6 bases). CDR1 MDHEN and CDR2 SYDVKM come from the germline V gene. The CDR3 extends over 13 amino acids. Trimming left V 3 bases short and J 12 bases short, with 15 bases between. The CDR3 spells CASSLGRDNAQYF. CDR3 coding DNA: TGTGCCAGCAGTTTGGGCAGGGACAACGCTCAGTACTTC. Supplemented by reference TRBV28 and TRBJ2-4, the full variable domain reads DVKVTQSSRYLVKRTGEKVFLECVQDMDHENMFWYRQDPGLGLRLIYFSYDVKMKEKGDIPEGYSVSREKKERFSLILESASTNQTSMYLCASSLGRDNAQYFGAGTRLSVL.

This clonotype was detected ten times or more. The rearrangement uses TRBV29-1 and TRBJ2-3, with D tentatively TRBD2 (5 bases). V was shortened by 3 bases and J by 8 bases, with 18 bases between the two germline ends. This CDR3 comprises 14 residues. From germline, CDR1 is SQVTM and CDR2 ANQGSEA. The CDR3 DNA is TGCAGCGTTGATTCCGGGGTATCACAGACTACGCAGTATTTT. Protein sequence: CSVDSGVSQTTQYF.